This T cell receptor beta chain stems from a study of T cell clones after liver transplantation. Whole-study context: A pre-transplant mixed lymphocyte reaction with TCRbeta sequencing defined graft-donor-reactive clones followed in post-transplant blood. Apart from three HCV-positive recipients, transplants were for non-autoimmune, non-viral reasons. Draws occurred before transplant, before withdrawal, and after complete or failed withdrawal.

Trimming at V came to 3 bases and at J to 4 bases, leaving 0 bases not matched to a gene. Looked up from germline, CDR1 is MGHRA and CDR2 is YSYEKL. This CDR3 region has 14 residues. A single count supports this clone. Its antigen remains unknown. Study outcomes and limitations: Post-transplant time points were not standardized, so conclusions are preliminary.

Sequencing was performed with immunoSEQ multiplex PCR; in TCRdb, only in-frame clones are kept and a portion is missing. The data hold 25,000 to 35,000 clones, with about 94% observed a single time. The sequencing here drew on CD8+ T cells from blood, taken 12 months after liver transplant. This receptor was taken from a human patient who received a liver transplant. The T cells may partly be graft donor cells. The chain employs TRBV4-1 and TRBJ2-5, with 12 bases identical to TRBD2. DNA of the CDR3: TGCGCCAGCAGCCAGGGACTAGCGGGAGAGACCCAGTACTTC. It encodes CASSQGLAGETQYF.